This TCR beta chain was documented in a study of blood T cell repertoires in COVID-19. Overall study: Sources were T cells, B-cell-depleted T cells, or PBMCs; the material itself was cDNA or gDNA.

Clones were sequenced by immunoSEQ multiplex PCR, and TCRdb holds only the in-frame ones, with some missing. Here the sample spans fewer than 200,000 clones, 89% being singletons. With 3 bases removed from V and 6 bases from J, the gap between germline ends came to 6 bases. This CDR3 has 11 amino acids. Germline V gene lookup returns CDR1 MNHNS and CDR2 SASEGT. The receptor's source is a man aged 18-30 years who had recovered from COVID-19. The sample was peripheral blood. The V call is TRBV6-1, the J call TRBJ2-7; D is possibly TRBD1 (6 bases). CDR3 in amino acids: CASSDRGEQYF. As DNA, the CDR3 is TGTGCCAGCAGTGACAGGGGCGAGCAGTACTTC.